The present T cell receptor beta chain was sequenced within a study of PD-L1 blockade in urothelial cancer. Time point: pretreatment peripheral blood. The method was immunoSEQ multiplex PCR; TCRdb's version includes in-frame clones alone and lacks a portion of them. The sample has roughly 50,000 clones, 65% to 90% seen once. The trim removed 3 bases at V and 8 bases at J, leaving 10 bases unmatched. This CDR3 contains 15 residues. CDR1 and CDR2 (germline): MDHEN, SYDVKM. In this sample, this clone turned up a few times. The receptor comes from a man between 65 and 79 years old with urothelial cancer. This chain joins TRBV28 and TRBJ2-1, with 7 bases identical to TRBD2. The starting material was PBMCs, obtained around atezolizumab (anti-PD-L1) treatment. The chain's CDR3 is CASSFPGGGGDEQFF. In DNA form, the CDR3 reads TGTGCCAGCAGTTTTCCGGGGGGAGGTGGGGATGAGCAGTTCTTC.